The rows below give T cell receptor beta chains drawn from one sample of a study of Ad26.COV2.S vaccination and SARS-CoV-2 variants. Using immunoSEQ multiplex PCR, the repertoire was profiled, and TCRdb retains in-frame clones only, with some absent. The sample has around 320,000 clones, 70% to 90% seen once; the top ten hold 2.1%. The sequences come from peripheral blood, collected in a trial of Ad26.COV2.S vaccine versus placebo. These receptors were obtained from a person aged 18-65 years who received the Ad26.COV2.S COVID-19 vaccine or a placebo. Each CDR3 is given with its conserved first and last residue. Fields, in order: V gene, clone size, J gene, D gene, CDR3 protein, CDR3 DNA. The D gene is left open where the match is weak. Some rows have no size entry. The others give once, few or many, or a class for an expanded clone.

TRBV24-1	NA	TRBJ1-4	NA	CATSDPGVGNEKLFF	TGTGCCACCAGTGACCCGGGGGTCGGGAATGAAAAACTGTTTTTT
TRBV4-2	NA	TRBJ2-3	NA	CASSQEGWHLLLDTQYF	TGTGCCAGCAGCCAAGAGGGTTGGCATCTCCTGTTAGATACGCAGTATTTT
TRBV2	NA	TRBJ2-1	NA	CASSQRKGSYNEQFF	TGTGCCAGCAGTCAAAGGAAGGGGTCCTACAATGAGCAGTTCTTC
TRBV5-1	NA	TRBJ1-1	TRBD1	CASSQDRGNTEAFF	TGCGCCAGCAGCCAAGACAGGGGGAACACTGAAGCTTTCTTT
TRBV6-6	NA	TRBJ2-5	TRBD2	CASSLTSGGLNTETQYF	TGTGCCAGCAGTCTGACTAGCGGGGGCCTTAATACTGAGACCCAGTACTTC
TRBV24-1	NA	TRBJ2-3	NA	CATSEYSLEFTDTQYF	TGTGCCACCAGTGAGTATAGCCTCGAATTCACAGATACGCAGTATTTT
TRBV12-5	once	TRBJ1-1	NA	CASGLPRQDNTEAFF	TGTGCTAGTGGTTTGCCGAGACAGGATAACACTGAAGCTTTCTTT
TRBV2	few	TRBJ2-7	NA	CASKSSYLSYEQYF	TGTGCCAGCAAGTCGAGCTATCTTTCCTACGAGCAGTACTTC
TRBV4-1	NA	TRBJ2-1	TRBD2	CASSPPSGGHNEQFF	TGCGCCAGCAGCCCCCCAAGCGGGGGGCACAATGAGCAGTTCTTC
TRBV5-6	NA	TRBJ1-5	TRBD1	CASSLEGFGSGGFNQPQHF	TGTGCCAGCAGCTTGGAAGGGTTTGGGTCAGGGGGCTTCAATCAGCCCCAGCATTTT
TRBV14	NA	TRBJ1-6	NA	CASSQELLGGSPLHF	TGTGCCAGCAGCCAAGAACTCCTGGGGGGTTCACCCCTCCACTTT
TRBV9	NA	TRBJ2-5	NA	CASSVEGRVETQYF	TGTGCCAGCAGCGTAGAAGGGCGGGTCGAGACCCAGTACTTC
TRBV7-2	NA	TRBJ1-2	NA	CASSLVILTRNYGYTF	TGTGCCAGCAGCTTGGTGATATTGACAAGAAACTATGGCTACACCTTC
TRBV28	NA	TRBJ1-1	NA	CASIGVGGTEAFF	TGTGCCAGCATTGGGGTTGGGGGGACTGAAGCTTTCTTT
TRBV11-3	NA	TRBJ2-1	TRBD2	CASSPPLGLALIKEQFF	TGTGCCAGCAGCCCCCCGTTGGGACTAGCGTTGATAAAAGAGCAGTTCTTC
TRBV11-1	NA	TRBJ1-1	NA	CASSRALNTEAFF	TGTGCCAGCAGTCGAGCGCTGAACACTGAAGCTTTCTTT
TRBV19	NA	TRBJ1-2	NA	CASSPGGAIFSSGYTF	TGTGCCAGTAGTCCCGGGGGGGCCATATTTTCAAGTGGCTACACCTTC
TRBV2	NA	TRBJ2-4	NA	CASLGLAKNIQYF	TGTGCCAGCCTGGGACTAGCCAAAAACATTCAGTACTTC
TRBV6-6	NA	TRBJ2-7	TRBD1	CASSYWGDRGSEQYF	TGTGCCAGCAGTTACTGGGGGGACAGGGGAAGCGAGCAGTACTTC
TRBV12-3/TRBV12-4	NA	TRBJ1-2	NA	CASSLNYGYTF	TGTGCCAGCAGTCTTAACTATGGCTACACCTTC
TRBV7-2	NA	TRBJ2-5	NA	CASSPRLGAPETQYF	TGTGCCAGCAGCCCCCGATTGGGGGCGCCAGAGACCCAGTACTTC
TRBV5-1	NA	TRBJ1-1	NA	CASSLGLNTEAFF	TGCGCCAGCAGCTTGGGTCTGAACACTGAAGCTTTCTTT
TRBV12-3/TRBV12-4	NA	TRBJ1-4	NA	CASSFYKAAKLFF	TGTGCCAGCAGTTTTTACAAGGCCGCAAAACTGTTTTTT
TRBV7-8	NA	TRBJ2-7	TRBD1	CASSPRTGGGSYEQYF	TGTGCCAGCAGCCCGAGGACAGGGGGAGGATCCTACGAGCAGTACTTC
TRBV3-1/TRBV3-2	NA	TRBJ2-3	TRBD2	CASSQDGGGSTDTQYF	TGTGCCAGCAGCCAAGATGGGGGGGGTAGCACAGATACGCAGTATTTT
TRBV5-1	once	TRBJ2-2	NA	CASIFRGAVF	TGCGCCAGCATATTCCGGGGAGCTGTTTTT
TRBV18	NA	TRBJ2-7	NA	CASSPQPALLSYEQYF	TGTGCCAGCTCACCACAACCCGCTCTATTATCCTACGAGCAGTACTTC
TRBV12-5	NA	TRBJ1-1	NA	CASGLGRDASLLNTEAFF	TGTGCTAGTGGTTTGGGCCGGGACGCAAGTCTTTTAAACACTGAAGCTTTCTTT
TRBV28	NA	TRBJ1-2	NA	CASSLLNAQGLYYGYTF	TGTGCCAGCAGTTTACTTAATGCGCAGGGGCTCTACTATGGCTACACCTTC
TRBV5-6	NA	TRBJ1-2	NA	CASSLNGGAEWGYTF	TGTGCCAGCAGCTTGAATGGGGGCGCGGAATGGGGCTACACCTTC
TRBV14	NA	TRBJ1-4	NA	CASSVRIEGKLFF	TGTGCCAGCAGCGTCCGGATCGAGGGAAAACTGTTTTTT
TRBV28	NA	TRBJ1-3	NA	CASSLGTSGNTIYF	TGTGCCAGCTCTTTAGGGACCTCTGGAAACACCATATATTTT
TRBV2	NA	TRBJ1-4	TRBD1	CASSDNRGNEKLFF	TGTGCCAGCAGTGACAACAGGGGGAATGAAAAACTGTTTTTT
TRBV5-1	few	TRBJ1-1	TRBD1	CASSLGQGGTEAFF	TGCGCCAGCAGCTTGGGACAGGGTGGGACTGAAGCTTTCTTT
TRBV18	NA	TRBJ1-1	NA	CASSPNGLTNTEAFF	TGTGCCAGCTCACCTAATGGCCTAACGAACACTGAAGCTTTCTTT
TRBV5-1	once	TRBJ1-1	TRBD1	CASSFTQGAGEAFF	TGCGCCAGCAGCTTCACACAGGGGGCTGGTGAAGCTTTCTTT
TRBV19	NA	TRBJ1-1	TRBD1	CASSMGQGRTEAFF	TGTGCCAGTAGTATGGGACAGGGGAGAACTGAAGCTTTCTTT
TRBV19	NA	TRBJ2-5	TRBD2	CASSSNKAGGRETQYF	TGTGCCAGTAGTTCCAACAAAGCGGGGGGGCGCGAGACCCAGTACTTC
TRBV7-8	NA	TRBJ1-5	TRBD1	CASSSNRGRDQPQHF	TGTGCCAGCAGCTCGAACAGGGGGCGTGATCAGCCCCAGCATTTT
TRBV5-4	NA	TRBJ1-2	TRBD1	CASSSRTGHQGGYTF	TGTGCCAGCAGCTCTCGGACAGGGCATCAAGGTGGCTACACCTTC
TRBV18	NA	TRBJ1-4	NA	CASSPIGQRNEKLFF	TGTGCCAGCTCACCAATCGGTCAGCGGAATGAAAAACTGTTTTTT
TRBV5-1	NA	TRBJ2-6	NA	CASSLYGSSGANVLTF	TGCGCCAGCAGCTTGTACGGTTCCTCCGGGGCCAACGTCCTGACTTTC
TRBV6-5	NA	TRBJ2-7	TRBD1	CASSLQGQGVYEQYF	TGTGCCAGCAGCCTACAGGGACAGGGGGTCTACGAGCAGTACTTC
TRBV7-9	NA	TRBJ1-5	TRBD1	CASSTDREVDQPQHF	TGTGCCAGCAGCACAGACAGGGAGGTTGATCAGCCCCAGCATTTT
TRBV7-3	few	TRBJ2-2	NA	CASSSLPVASANTGELFF	TGTGCCAGCAGCTCGTTGCCCGTAGCGTCCGCGAACACCGGGGAGCTGTTTTTT
TRBV7-3	NA	TRBJ2-7	TRBD1	CASSARGQGAYEQYF	TGTGCCAGCAGCGCCCGGGGACAGGGGGCCTACGAGCAGTACTTC
TRBV10-2	NA	TRBJ1-2	NA	CASSESNVGRGYTF	TGCGCCAGCAGTGAGTCGAATGTGGGACGTGGCTACACCTTC
TRBV28	NA	TRBJ2-7	TRBD1	CASRLQGVTYEQYF	TGTGCCAGCAGACTACAGGGGGTCACCTACGAGCAGTACTTC
TRBV2	few	TRBJ2-7	NA	CASREDPPTREQYF	TGTGCCAGCAGAGAAGACCCGCCCACCCGCGAGCAGTACTTC